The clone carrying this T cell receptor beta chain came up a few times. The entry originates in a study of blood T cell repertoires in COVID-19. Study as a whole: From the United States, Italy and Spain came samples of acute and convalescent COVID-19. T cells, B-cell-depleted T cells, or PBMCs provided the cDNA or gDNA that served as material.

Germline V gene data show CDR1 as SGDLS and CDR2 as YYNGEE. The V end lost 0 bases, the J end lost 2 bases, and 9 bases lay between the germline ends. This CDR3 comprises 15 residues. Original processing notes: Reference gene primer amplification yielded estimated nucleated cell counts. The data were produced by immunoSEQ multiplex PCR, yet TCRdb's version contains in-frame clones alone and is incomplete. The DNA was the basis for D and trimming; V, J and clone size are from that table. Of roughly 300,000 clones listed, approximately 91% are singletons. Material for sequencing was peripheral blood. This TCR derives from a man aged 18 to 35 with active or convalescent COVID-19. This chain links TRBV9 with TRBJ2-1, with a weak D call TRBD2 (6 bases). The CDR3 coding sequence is TGTGCCAGCAGCGTAGACGGGGGAGCCTACAATGAGCAGTTCTTC. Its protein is CASSVDGGAYNEQFF. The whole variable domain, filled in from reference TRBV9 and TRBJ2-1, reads DSGVTQTPKHLITATGQRVTLRCSPRSGDLSVYWYQQSLDQGLQFLIQYYNGEERAKGNILERFSAQQFPDLHSELNLSSLELGDSALYFCASSVDGGAYNEQFFGPGTRLTVL.